This is a list of T cell receptor beta chains from one sample in a study of blood T cell repertoires in COVID-19. Repertoires were generated with immunoSEQ multiplex PCR, while TCRdb's copy carries only in-frame clones and drops some. The sample has more than 400,000 clones, approximately 83% seen once. Sequenced sample: peripheral blood. Receptors were obtained from a human donor in a cohort sampled during active COVID-19. The CDR3 runs from the conserved cysteine through the conserved F or W. D genes are given only for firm matches. A clone size is listed for some rows: how often the clone was seen (once, few, many), or a class if it is expanded.

>-|TRBJ1-6|TRBV5-6|-
CASSSLQSSYNSPLHF
TGTGCCAGCAGCTCACTCCAAAGCTCCTATAATTCACCCCTCCACTTT
>TRBD2|TRBJ2-1|TRBV5-1|-
CASSLVATAGHEQFF
TGCGCCAGCAGCTTGGTCGCGACAGCGGGGCATGAGCAGTTCTTC
>-|TRBJ2-7|TRBV20-1|once
CSARVGAEQYF
TGCAGTGCTAGAGTTGGAGCCGAGCAGTACTTC
>TRBD1|TRBJ1-3|TRBV6-6|-
CASNLSGTGTRQVGNTIYF
TGTGCCAGCAATCTATCCGGGACAGGGACCCGTCAAGTTGGAAACACCATATATTTT
>TRBD1|TRBJ2-4|TRBV6-5|-
CASSYLGQGDIQYF
TGTGCCAGCAGTTACCTTGGACAGGGGGACATTCAGTACTTC
>-|TRBJ1-1|TRBV7-3|-
CASSPNRNTEAFF
TGTGCCAGCAGCCCAAATAGGAACACTGAAGCTTTCTTT
>-|TRBJ1-1|TRBV29-1|-
CSVERGGNTEAFF
TGCAGCGTTGAGCGGGGGGGGAACACTGAAGCTTTCTTT
>TRBD1|TRBJ1-1|TRBV5-1|-
CASSIQGLNTEAFF
TGCGCCAGCAGCATACAGGGGTTGAACACTGAAGCTTTCTTT
>-|TRBJ1-3|TRBV3-1/TRBV3-2|-
CASSPAWGGGNTIYF
TGTGCCAGCAGCCCAGCGTGGGGAGGTGGAAACACCATATATTTT
>TRBD2|TRBJ2-7|TRBV3-1/TRBV3-2|once
CASSQTGLAEYEQYF
TGTGCCAGCAGCCAGACGGGACTAGCAGAATACGAGCAGTACTTC
>-|TRBJ1-1|TRBV30|-
CAWSLTDSFATEAFF
TGTGCCTGGAGTTTGACTGACAGCTTCGCCACTGAAGCTTTCTTT
>-|TRBJ1-2|TRBV20-1|-
CSAEADYGYTF
TGCAGTGCCGAGGCAGATTATGGCTACACCTTC
>-|TRBJ2-5|TRBV7-2|few
CASSLTGVRETQYF
TGTGCCAGCAGCCTAACGGGGGTGCGAGAGACCCAGTACTTC
>-|TRBJ2-4|TRBV5-1|-
CASSSPGKNIQYF
TGCGCCAGCAGCTCCCCAGGGAAAAACATTCAGTACTTC
>-|TRBJ1-1|TRBV9|-
CASSVVEENTEAFF
TGTGCCAGCAGCGTAGTTGAGGAGAACACTGAAGCTTTCTTT
>-|TRBJ2-1|TRBV9|-
CASSVGLLYNEQFF
TGTGCCAGCAGCGTAGGACTCCTCTACAATGAGCAGTTCTTC
>TRBD1|TRBJ2-7|TRBV7-2|-
CASSLVGQGTYEQYF
TGTGCCAGCAGCTTAGTAGGACAGGGAACCTACGAGCAGTACTTC
>TRBD1|TRBJ1-2|TRBV5-1|-
CASSPALGQFFGYTF
TGCGCCAGCAGCCCTGCCTTGGGACAGTTCTTTGGCTACACCTTC